This passage covers 24 T cell receptor beta chains from one sample sequenced in a study of radiotherapy plus CTLA-4 blockade in lung cancer. Measured with immunoSEQ multiplex PCR; TCRdb has only the in-frame clones, and not every one. The sample shows 35,000 to 45,000 clones, roughly 72% of them seen only once. The material was peripheral blood, obtained from a patient treated with radiotherapy plus ipilimumab. These receptor sequences come from a human donor with non-small cell lung cancer who had stable disease on radiotherapy plus ipilimumab.

The chain has TRBV5-1 and TRBJ2-5; weak D call: TRBD2 (5 bases). V shed 1 base and J shed 5 bases, with 9 bases lying between them. The CDR3 is 13 amino acids. Germline CDR1 SGHRS, CDR2 YFSETQ. CDR3 nucleotides: TGCGCCAGCAGCTTGTCGGGGTCGGAGACCCAGTACTTC. Encoded protein: CASSLSGSETQYF.

The gene calls are TRBV7-6 and TRBJ2-5; TRBD1 aligns across 8 bases. The germline V gene has CDR1 SGHVS and CDR2 FNYEAQ. The CDR3 has 15 residues. The V gene end was trimmed by 5 bases and the J gene end by 1 base; junction bases not matched to a gene: 6. The CDR3 loop reads CASSEGQGLQETQYF. The CDR3 bases are TGTGCCAGCAGCGAAGGACAGGGACTCCAAGAGACCCAGTACTTC.

CDR3 in amino acids: CASRRGSNYGYTF. The CDR3 nucleotides are TGTGCCAGTAGGCGGGGATCAAACTATGGCTACACCTTC. The chain couples TRBV19 to TRBJ1-2; no firm D call. Deletions cut 6 bases from V and 2 bases from J, with 10 bases between. The CDR3 loop spans 13 amino acids. Germline V CDR1 and CDR2: LNHDA, SQIVND (reference sequence).

This clone was counted between two and nine times. This chain links TRBV4-3 with TRBJ2-3; 7 nucleotides match TRBD2. With V trimmed by 0 bases and J by 8 bases, 5 bases remained unmatched. This CDR3 comprises 14 residues. Germline V gives CDR1 LGHNA, CDR2 YSLEER. The DNA for the CDR3 is TGCGCCAGCAGCCAAGATTGGCGGGGGTTTACGCAGTATTTT. This gives the protein CASSQDWRGFTQYF.

This clone turned up a few times. The chain employs TRBV6-5 and TRBJ1-1; a weak D match, TRBD1 (5 bases). CDR3 size: 14 residues. V lost 4 bases, J lost 4 bases, and 13 bases lay in between. Germline CDR1 is MNHEY and CDR2 is SVGAGI. The CDR3 loop reads CASSSRTRVTEAFF. CDR3 nucleotides: TGTGCCAGCAGTTCTCGGACACGCGTCACTGAAGCTTTCTTT.

This clone has more than one count but fewer than ten. The chain links TRBV27 to TRBJ2-1; 16 positions match TRBD2. The V gene's germline CDR1 is MNHEY and CDR2 SMNVEV (reference sequence). V was pared by 5 bases and J by 9 bases, with 7 bases of the junction left unmatched. This CDR3 comprises 16 residues. CDR3 loop: CASSVRGTSGGGEQFF. CDR3 nucleotide sequence: TGTGCCAGCAGTGTGAGGGGGACTAGCGGGGGGGGTGAGCAGTTCTTC.

This clone occurred a few times. V is TRBV11-3 and J is TRBJ2-7, with TRBD2 as a possible D gene (5 bases). Trimming cost V 5 bases and J 0 bases, with 17 bases left between them. Germline CDR1 and CDR2: SGHNT and YENEEA. CDR3 size: 16 residues. CDR3 sequence reads: CASSLRQLGSSYEQYF. CDR3 nucleotides: TGTGCCAGCAGCCTTAGGCAGCTGGGGAGCTCCTACGAGCAGTACTTC.

The J gene is TRBJ1-5, the V gene TRBV25-1; D not certain. The CDR3 contains 13 residues. Germline-derived CDR1 and CDR2 are MGHDK and SYGVNS. Trimming shortened V by 1 base and J by 9 bases, and 10 bases separated the two germline ends. The DNA for the CDR3 is TGTGCCAGCAGTGAATTGGAGTTTGGGCCCCAGCATTTT. This encodes CASSELEFGPQHF.

The V gene is TRBV12-5, the J gene TRBJ1-3, with D perhaps TRBD1 (5 bases). Germline CDR1 and CDR2: LGHNT and FRNRAP. Trimming pared 6 bases from V and 4 bases from J, leaving 10 bases between. This CDR3 spans 13 amino acids. CDR3 residues: CASGYGGGNTIYF. For the CDR3, the DNA is TGTGCTAGTGGCTACGGGGGAGGAAACACCATATATTTT.

The rearrangement uses TRBV11-3 and TRBJ2-3, with TRBD2 matching over 10 bases. This CDR3 region has 16 residues. Germline V gene lookup returns CDR1 SGHNT and CDR2 YENEEA. The junction had 4 bases not matched to a gene; V was cut back by 0 bases and J by 4 bases. The CDR3 region has the DNA TGTGCCAGCAGCTTAGAGAGCGGGGGGGCCTCAGATACGCAGTATTTT. Its translation is CASSLESGGASDTQYF.

This sequence joins TRBV7-6 and TRBJ1-3; unclear D gene. CDR3 size: 15 residues. With 2 bases removed from V and 3 bases from J, the gap between germline ends came to 11 bases. Germline assignment: CDR1 SGHVS and CDR2 FNYEAQ. Written as DNA, the CDR3 is TGTGCCAGCAGCTTATTAGCCGGGAGTGGAAACACCATATATTTT. It translates to CASSLLAGSGNTIYF.

The rearrangement links TRBV7-9 to TRBJ1-1, with unresolved D. Germline V CDR1 and CDR2: SEHNR, FQNEAQ (reference sequence). The CDR3 covers 11 residues. V dropped 8 bases and J dropped 12 bases, with 16 bases sitting between them. CDR3 loop: CASVGATASFF. The CDR3 coding sequence is TGTGCCAGCGTGGGCGCCACGGCGTCTTTCTTT. The full variable domain, in which reference TRBV7-9 and TRBJ1-1 provide the parts outside the CDR3, is DTGVSQNPRHKITKRGQNVTFRCDPISEHNRLYWYRQTLGQGPEFLTYFQNEAQLEKSRLLSDRFSAERPKGSFSTLEIQRTEQGDSAMYLCASVGATASFFGQGTRLTVV.

This chain's CDR3 is CASSQNPGQGAFF. As DNA, the CDR3 is TGCGCCAGCAGCCAGAACCCGGGACAGGGAGCTTTCTTT. The chain recombines TRBV4-1 with TRBJ1-1; TRBD1 matches 9 bases. The CDR3 is 13 residues long. Germline V gives CDR1 MGHRA, CDR2 YSYEKL. V lost 3 bases to trimming and J lost 10 bases; unmatched junction nucleotides: 6.

V usage is TRBV5-8 and J usage is TRBJ1-5; tentatively, D is TRBD1 (6 bases). From germline, CDR1 is SGHTS and CDR2 YDEGEE. V lost 5 bases, J lost 1 base, and 13 bases lay in between. This CDR3 has 15 amino acids. CDR3 coding DNA: TGTGCCAGCAGAATCGGACAGTTCAGCAATCAGCCCCAGCATTTT. Translation: CASRIGQFSNQPQHF.

CDR3 residues: CASTPSWGGTEAFF. The CDR3 DNA reads TGTGCCAGCACCCCCTCGTGGGGGGGCACTGAAGCTTTCTTT. The rearrangement joins TRBV6-6 to TRBJ1-1; D may be TRBD1 (5 bases). Trimming removed 7 bases from V and 4 bases from J, with 16 bases in between. The CDR3 runs 14 residues. Looked up from germline, CDR1 is MNHNY and CDR2 is SVGAGI (reference sequence).

The rearrangement uses TRBV29-1 and TRBJ1-3; D not certain. This CDR3 has 15 residues. Germline V CDR1 and CDR2: SQVTM, ANQGSEA. Trimming removed 2 bases from V and 2 bases from J, with 13 bases in between. CDR3 in amino acids: CSVEPLESPGNTIYF. The CDR3 DNA sequence: TGCAGCGTTGAACCCCTGGAGTCTCCTGGAAACACCATATATTTT.

Here the CDR3 reads CASSQDSGGGRKETQYF. DNA of the CDR3: TGTGCCAGCAGCCAAGATTCGGGTGGTGGGAGGAAAGAGACCCAGTACTTC. The chain joins TRBV14 to TRBJ2-5; D perhaps matches TRBD2 (6 bases). Germline CDR1 and CDR2: SGHDN and FVKESK. This CDR3 region has 17 residues. The ends were cut back, 0 bases at V and 3 bases at J, with 17 bases in the middle.

The chain recombines TRBV6-6 with TRBJ1-1, with unresolved D. Trimming cost V 10 bases and J 0 bases, with 12 bases left between them. In germline, CDR1 is MNHNY, CDR2 SVGAGI (reference sequence). CDR3 length equals 13 residues. CDR3 region: CATWMQVNTEAFF. In DNA form, the CDR3 reads TGTGCCACCTGGATGCAGGTGAACACTGAAGCTTTCTTT.

The chain carries TRBV4-2 and TRBJ1-5; 8 nucleotides align to TRBD1. The trim removed 6 bases at V and 0 bases at J, leaving 4 bases unmatched. Germline V gene sequence: CDR1 LGHNA, CDR2 YNFKEQ. The CDR3 has 15 amino acids. The CDR3 sequence is CASSRDRGSNQPQHF. CDR3 DNA sequence: TGTGCCAGCAGTCGAGACAGGGGTAGCAATCAGCCCCAGCATTTT.

This clone has a handful of counts. This sequence joins TRBV6-5 and TRBJ1-2; D not resolved. The CDR3 has 13 residues. Trimming stripped 6 bases from V and 3 bases from J, with 11 bases between. Germline V gene lookup returns CDR1 MNHEY and CDR2 SVGAGI. The CDR3 DNA reads as TGTGCCAGCAGAGCCCAGGCATACTATGGCTACACCTTC. It codes for CASRAQAYYGYTF.

This clone has just a few counts. V and J are TRBV7-2 and TRBJ2-1; 12 bases map to TRBD2. V lost 4 bases to trimming and J lost 10 bases; unmatched junction nucleotides: 2. This CDR3 spans 13 amino acids. Germline-derived CDR1 and CDR2 are SGHTA and FQGNSA. The CDR3: CASSYGLAGEQFF. DNA for the CDR3: TGTGCCAGCAGCTACGGACTAGCGGGGGAGCAGTTCTTC. Variable domain in full (rest from reference TRBV7-2 and TRBJ2-1): GAGVSQSPSNKVTEKGKDVELRCDPISGHTALYWYRQSLGQGLEFLIYFQGNSAPDKSGLPSDRFSAERTGGSVSTLTIQRTQQEDSAVYLCASSYGLAGEQFFGPGTRLTVL.

V and J are TRBV9 and TRBJ2-5; D is perhaps TRBD2 (6 bases). The CDR3 loop spans 15 amino acids. Germline-derived CDR1 and CDR2 are SGDLS and YYNGEE. V was cut by 4 bases and J by 5 bases, with 18 bases left in between. CDR3 nucleotide sequence: TGTGCCAGCAGCCCTCGATCCGGAGGGGAGGAGACCCAGTACTTC. Translating it yields CASSPRSGGEETQYF.

The V and J genes are TRBV27 and TRBJ1-5, with 7 positions matching TRBD1. The V gene end was trimmed by 4 bases and the J gene end by 16 bases; junction bases not matched to a gene: 13. Germline-derived CDR1 and CDR2 are MNHEY and SMNVEV (reference sequence). The CDR3 runs to 13 residues. CDR3 sequence reads: CASSSPGQTNQHF. DNA of the CDR3: TGTGCCAGCAGTTCCCCGGGACAGACGAATCAACATTTT.

The rearrangement joins TRBV7-6 to TRBJ2-5; 9 positions agree with TRBD2. This CDR3 spans 17 amino acids. In germline, CDR1 is SGHVS, CDR2 FNYEAQ. V was clipped by 4 bases and J by 6 bases; unmatched bases: 15. The CDR3 DNA is TGTGCCAGCAGCTCCCTCCGAGGTTCTAGCGGGGTTAAGACCCAGTACTTC. Protein: CASSSLRGSSGVKTQYF.